This T cell receptor beta chain came from a study of T cell responses to AZD1222 COVID-19 vaccine (dated by TCRdb to the early 2020s). About the full investigation: AZD1222 recipients whose second dose came at about 4 weeks and those whose second dose came at about 12 weeks were combined into one group, since spike-specific TCR depth and breadth did not differ between the two schedules. A total of approximately 230 trial participants underwent TCR sequencing, of whom about 210 received two doses of AZD1222 and approximately 25 received two doses of the MenACWY control vaccine. Trial participants were enrolled by age into 18-55, 56-69 and 70-plus year subgroups, with about 150, 28 and 57 TCR-sequenced participants respectively.

Including cysteine and phenylalanine, the CDR3 has 13 amino acids. Of the read, only the CDR3 DNA is kept; its 39 bases are in frame from base 1. For CDR1 and CDR2, the germline V gene lists SGHNT and YENEEA. Trimming takes 0 bases from V and 2 bases from J, and the germline ends sit 3 bases apart. The CDR3 regions of human TCRbeta chains were analyzed by immunosequencing. The study's own analysis went as follows. TCRs in the repertoires were compared against a reference library of SARS-CoV-2-specific TCRs that had been generated with the MIRA antigen-specificity platform. Breadth was defined as the fraction of unique TCRs that were SARS-CoV-2-associated. Depth was defined as the fraction of total T cells that were SARS-CoV-2-associated. Using the MIRA data, each spike-specific TCR was assigned both to the spike region to which the TCR was reactive and to a CD4 or CD8 class. Log10-transformed breadth and depth values were compared by one-way ANOVA with Sidak's multiple comparisons tests. TCRdb carries this immuneACCESS record with in-frame sequences only. Its versions omit some clonotypes, under half of them owing to an unresolved V gene in the studies checked, with the rest unexplained. The V and J calls and clone size come from that table; D and trimming were worked out from the DNA. This sample holds some 150,000 clones; 70% to 90% were observed only once. Under 9.5% of the sample goes to the ten largest clones.

Worth noting for this clone: The antigen this receptor binds is unknown. The input lacks base qualities; no much larger clone sits a single base away.

The time point tag for this specimen amounts to: baseline before first vaccination. Vaccinee samples came from UK trials COV001 and COV002, including a single-blind randomized controlled phase 2/3 trial of AZD1222 (ChAdOx1 nCoV-19) in healthy adults. Trial participant PBMC samples were collected at day 0 and day 28 after the second dose for TCRbeta chain sequencing. General findings and caveats noted by the study authors: A significant rise in spike-specific TCR breadth and depth was observed after two AZD1222 doses relative to day 0 and relative to MenACWY recipients. Vaccine-associated CD4 TCRs spanned the whole spike protein, with dominant responses in regions 160-218 and 743-854. Reportedly, close to half of the unique spike-specific TCRs recognized epitopes lying outside the regions that are mutated in the B.1.351 and B.1.1.7 variants. The 56-69-year group was small, and its depth increase did not reach significance, likely because of low power. Because no day 14 peak-response samples were available, repertoires were characterized only after the peak T cell response. Only a handful of AZD1222 recipients were SARS-CoV-2 seropositive at baseline, limiting conclusions about previously exposed vaccinees. Most participants were white British and females outnumbered males, and the authors suggested that clonal diversity may have been underestimated.

This material consisted of peripheral blood, taken on day 0 of AZD1222 vaccination. This TCR derives from an adult in good health. The rearranged segments are TRBV11-3 and TRBJ2-3; the D gene cannot be named for sure. The CDR3 in this case is CASSLDLTDTQYF. In nucleotides, the sequence is TGTGCCAGCAGCTTAGATCTCACAGATACGCAGTATTTT.